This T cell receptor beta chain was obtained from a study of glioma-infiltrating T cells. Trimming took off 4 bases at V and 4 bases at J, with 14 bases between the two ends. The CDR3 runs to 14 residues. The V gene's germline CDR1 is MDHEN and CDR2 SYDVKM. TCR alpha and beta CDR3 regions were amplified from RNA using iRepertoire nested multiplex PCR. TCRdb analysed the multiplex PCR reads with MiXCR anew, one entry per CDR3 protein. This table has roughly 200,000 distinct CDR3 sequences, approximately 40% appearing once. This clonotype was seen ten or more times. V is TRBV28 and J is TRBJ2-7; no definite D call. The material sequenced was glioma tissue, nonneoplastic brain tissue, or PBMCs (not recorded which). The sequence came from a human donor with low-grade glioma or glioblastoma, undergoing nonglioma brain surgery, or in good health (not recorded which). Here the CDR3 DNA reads TGTGCCAGCAGTTCGCTCCCAGAACGATACGAGCAGTACTTC. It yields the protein CASSSLPERYEQYF.